This entry features one TCR beta chain sequence. V was shortened by 3 bases and J by 5 bases, with 16 bases between the two germline ends. The CDR3 runs to 15 residues. Germline loops: CDR1 GTSNPN, CDR2 SVGIG (reference sequence). The sample originates from a study of T cell changes during pregnancy in multiple sclerosis. Profiled with immunoSEQ multiplex PCR; TCRdb holds only in-frame clones, not every one. The table includes about 68,000 clones, about nine tenths detected once. This clonotype originated in a female donor with multiple sclerosis, enrolled in a pregnancy study. The sequencing used peripheral blood, collected in the third trimester of pregnancy. The rearrangement links TRBV30 to TRBJ2-2; a possible D gene is TRBD2 (5 bases). This CDR3 reads CAWSQTTGITGELFF. DNA of the CDR3: TGTGCCTGGAGCCAAACCACGGGAATTACCGGGGAGCTGTTTTTT. Filled out from reference TRBV30 and TRBJ2-2, the complete variable domain reads SQTIHQWPATLVQPVGSPLSLECTVEGTSNPNLYWYRQAAGRGLQLLFYSVGIGQISSEVPQNLSASRPQDRQFILSSKKLLLSDSGFYLCAWSQTTGITGELFFGEGSRLTVL.